This TCR beta chain was identified during a study of early T cells in non-severe SARS-CoV-2 infection. Study details: Sequenced material consisted of bulk RNA (from unsorted whole blood), and chains were unpaired.

The library protocol tagged individual cDNA molecules with unique molecular identifiers. TCRdb fed the 5' RACE reads into MiXCR, producing one record per CDR3 protein. The table includes tens of thousands of distinct CDR3 sequences, 10% to 15% detected once. The study, taken as a whole, reports: Comparison of clonotypes with VDJdb favored anti-spike CD8 responses while missing private and CD4 specificities.

Worth noting for this clonotype: Its antigen is not known.

V shed 6 bases and J shed 0 bases, with 11 bases lying between them. This CDR3 has 15 amino acids. The germline V gene encodes CDR1 SGHVS and CDR2 FQNEAQ. The sequencing sample was made of whole blood. The chain combines TRBV7-8 with TRBJ2-2; D tentatively reads TRBD1 or TRBD2 (5 bases each). This sequence originates from an adult who was a healthcare worker with PCR-confirmed SARS-CoV-2 infection or an uninfected control (not recorded which). The CDR3 DNA follows: TGTGCCAGCAGTTATAGGGGACCGAACACCGGGGAGCTGTTTTTT. Translated, it gives CASSYRGPNTGELFF.